Sequencing of this T cell receptor (beta chain) was carried out in a study of neoadjuvant anti-PD-1 for oral cavity cancer. Study information: Patients mostly received three to four biweekly nivolumab doses at 3 mg/kg before surgery. Around day 43, patients without progression received a fourth nivolumab dose before surgery.

Patients had newly diagnosed, untreated stage II-IVA oral cavity squamous cell carcinoma. The sample holds one count of this clone. Assay: immunoSEQ multiplex PCR; the TCRdb copy retains only in-frame clones and omits some. The data show fewer than 35,000 clones, about 86% seen once. The CDR3 spans 15 residues. The ends were cut back, 7 bases at V and 0 bases at J, with 13 bases in the middle. Germline V gene sequence: CDR1 LNHDA, CDR2 SQIVND (reference sequence). The chain is built from TRBV19 and TRBJ1-5, with a possible D match to TRBD1 (6 bases). Sequenced here: PBMCs, sampled before nivolumab (anti-PD-1) treatment. The TCR sequence derives from a person aged 35-79 years with oral cavity squamous cell carcinoma. For the CDR3, the DNA is TGTGCCAGTACCCCGGACAGCCCTAGCAATCAGCCCCAGCATTTT. Its translation: CASTPDSPSNQPQHF.